This T cell receptor beta chain appears in the sequencing data of a study of T-cell reconstitution after alpha-beta-depleted transplantation in children. Regarding the study as a whole: From newly produced T cells came most of the T-cell counts and diversity one year after transplant. Some patients showed high day-60 TCRbeta diversity, which derived from surviving recipient T cells and thymic progenitors. The study reportedly traced alpha-beta T cells about two months after transplant to several hundred expanded graft clones.

Construction of the TCRbeta library involved unique molecular identifiers. TCRdb fed the PCR reads into MiXCR, producing one record per CDR3 protein. The sample shows hundreds of thousands of distinct CDR3 sequences, 16% of them seen only once. Many counts were recorded for this clonotype. The target antigen is unknown. Sequenced material: PBMCs, mostly from graft donor cells, taken 360 days after TCRalphabeta/CD19-depleted stem cell transplant. The origin of this receptor is a male patient younger than 18 who had a stem cell transplant for acute lymphoblastic leukemia, so the T cells may come from the graft donor.

This CDR3 reads CASSFEQASYEQYF. CDR3 coding DNA: TGTGCCAGCAGTTTCGAGCAGGCCTCCTACGAGCAGTACTTC. The genes are TRBV27 and TRBJ2-7; D unresolved. V gave up 3 bases and J gave up 0 bases, with 9 bases separating them. CDR1 is MNHEY and CDR2 is SMNVEV in the germline V gene (reference sequence). The length of the CDR3 is 14 residues.